This T cell receptor beta chain derives from a study of technical replicates of blood from several donors (dated by TCRdb to about 2017). Receptor libraries were prepared by the immunoSEQ multiplex PCR assay. In its TCRdb copy, this immuneACCESS table keeps in-frame sequences only and misses some clones. Where compared with another copy, unresolved V genes explain less than half of these, and the others have no known cause. The sample data list 70,000 to 80,000 clones, and approximately 97% of these were observed just once. The ten most abundant clones make up roughly 0.21% of the sample. The CDR3 sequence holds 13 residues, the cysteine and phenylalanine included. The read is trimmed to its CDR3 DNA, 39 bases read in frame from base 1. From a lookup of the germline V gene, CDR1 and CDR2 are KGHSH and LQKENI. Relative to germline, V is 2 bases shorter and J is 4 bases shorter, with 8 bases between their ends.

Remarks on this clone: Its antigen is still unknown. Within one base of it there is no much larger clone, and no base qualities were kept.

Sample: T cells isolated from PBMCs. The source is a human donor in good health. In this chain, TRBV18 is recombined with TRBJ2-5; the D gene is not confidently resolved. In nucleotide form, the sequence is TGTGCCAGCTCACCATATCAGCGAGAGACCCAGTACTTC. This gives the protein CASSPYQRETQYF.